This T cell receptor (beta chain) was obtained from a study of response to subunit inactivated influenza vaccine (dated by TCRdb to the late 2010s). In the study overall: The study used deep quantitative T cell receptor repertoire profiling to track responses to a trivalent subunit inactivated influenza vaccine. Here is what the overall study found, with its caveats: It was suggested by the authors that each seasonal influenza vaccination may recruit only a limited number of new T cells.

The method was RT-PCR. TCRdb shows the sequencer as Illumina HiSeq 2500. Starting from the raw public reads, TCRdb applied fastp trimming at Q25, assembled clones with MiXCR and retained in-frame beta chains. Here each entry gathers all rows of one CDR3 protein and keeps the most common genes and DNA. Present in this sample are 450,000 to 600,000 distinct CDR3 sequences, roughly 7.9% of which were seen just once. Clones ranked in the top ten supply around 12% of the sample. This clonotype came up many times. The target of this receptor is not known. Base qualities are not provided; no much larger clone lies one nucleotide away. Taken from cysteine to phenylalanine, the CDR3 has 17 residues. The retained sequence is limited to the CDR3, 51 bases, with the frame set at the first base. CDR1 SGHRS and CDR2 YFSETQ were looked up in the germline V gene. Trimming takes 4 bases off V and 4 bases off J; junction bases not matched to a gene: 9.

This TCR derives from a man in his fifties or sixties who received an inactivated influenza vaccine. Donor details come from another sample of the same person, matched by shared clones. The chain couples TRBV5-1 to TRBJ2-1; TRBD2 fits 12 bases in the junction. This specimen was PBMCs from blood, taken around 25 months after vaccination. The CDR3 region reads CASSGRLAGALYNEQFF. The bases read TGCGCCAGCAGCGGGAGACTAGCGGGAGCCCTGTACAATGAGCAGTTCTTC.